Described below is a single T cell receptor (beta chain) sequence and its context. What it binds is unknown. Per germline, CDR1 MNHEY and CDR2 SVGEGT. J lost 9 bases, V lost 8 bases, and 10 bases had no gene match. This CDR3 is 12 amino acids long. The source of the sample is a study of CD8+CD57+ T cells in acquired aplastic anemia. CDR3 and TCR beta VDJ profiling relied on genomic DNA as the template. MiXCR was run by TCRdb on the reads, yielding one entry per CDR3 protein. The repertoire holds some 130,000 distinct CDR3 sequences, around 48% seen once, with 2% to 3% in the top ten. Study results and limitations: Approximately 28 CD8+ CDR3 sequences were shared between patients and controls.

The sequence was obtained from a human donor in good health, serving as a control. The chain has TRBV6-2 or TRBV6-3 and TRBJ2-7; 7 bases align to TRBD1. Sequencing was carried out using sorted CD4+, CD8+, or CD8+CD57+ T cells (not recorded which) from PBMCs. The DNA for the CDR3 is TGTGCCAGCGACACCCGGGACAGTCGGCAGTACTTC. Translating gives CASDTRDSRQYF.